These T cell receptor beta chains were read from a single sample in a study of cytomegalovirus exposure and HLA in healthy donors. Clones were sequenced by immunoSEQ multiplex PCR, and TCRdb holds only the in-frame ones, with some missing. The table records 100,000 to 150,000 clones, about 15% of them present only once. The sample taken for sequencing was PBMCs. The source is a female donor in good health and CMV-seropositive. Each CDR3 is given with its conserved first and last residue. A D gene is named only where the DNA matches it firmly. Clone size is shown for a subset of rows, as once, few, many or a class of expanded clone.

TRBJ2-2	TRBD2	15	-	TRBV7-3	CASSRDSGRAGELFF	TGTGCCAGCAGTCGAGATAGCGGGAGAGCCGGGGAGCTGTTTTTT
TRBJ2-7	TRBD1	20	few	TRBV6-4	CASSENPKSPDRAPTYEQYF	TGTGCCAGCAGTGAGAACCCAAAGTCCCCAGACAGGGCCCCAACCTACGAGCAGTACTTC
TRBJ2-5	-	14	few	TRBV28	CASSLSAGQETQYF	TGTGCCAGCAGTTTATCGGCAGGGCAAGAGACCCAGTACTTC
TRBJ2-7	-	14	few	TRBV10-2	CASSVGGLTYEQYF	TGCGCCAGCTCCGTAGGAGGCCTAACCTACGAGCAGTACTTC
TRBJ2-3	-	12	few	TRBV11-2	CATGGAGDTQYF	TGTGCCACCGGCGGGGCAGGAGATACGCAGTATTTT
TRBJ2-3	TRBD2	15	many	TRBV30	CAWSVGTSGSDTQYF	TGTGCCTGGAGTGTAGGGACTAGCGGGAGCGATACGCAGTATTTT
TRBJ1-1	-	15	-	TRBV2	CASSETARQNTEAFF	TGTGCCAGCAGTGAGACCGCCAGACAGAACACTGAAGCTTTCTTT
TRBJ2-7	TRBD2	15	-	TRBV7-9	CASSPGGLAGGPQYF	TGTGCCAGCAGCCCCGGAGGACTAGCGGGAGGACCCCAGTACTTC
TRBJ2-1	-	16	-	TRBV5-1	CASSLLAGGSYNEQFF	TGCGCCAGCAGCTTGCTGGCCGGGGGCTCCTACAATGAGCAGTTCTTC
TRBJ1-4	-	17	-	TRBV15	CATSRAFGESTNEKLFF	TGTGCCACCAGCAGAGCGTTCGGGGAGAGTACTAATGAAAAACTGTTTTTT
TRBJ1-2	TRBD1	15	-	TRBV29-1	CSVEPWGQRGYGYTF	TGCAGCGTTGAACCGTGGGGACAGAGGGGCTATGGCTACACCTTC
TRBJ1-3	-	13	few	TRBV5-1	CASSLSSGNTIYF	TGCGCCAGCAGCCTGTCCTCTGGAAACACCATATATTTT
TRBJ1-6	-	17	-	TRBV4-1	CASSPYRTDFYNSPLHF	TGCGCCAGCAGCCCCTACCGGACAGACTTCTATAATTCACCCCTCCACTTT
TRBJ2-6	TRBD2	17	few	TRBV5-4	CASSLGGGRAGANVLTF	TGTGCCAGCAGCTTGGGCGGAGGGAGGGCCGGGGCCAACGTCCTGACTTTC
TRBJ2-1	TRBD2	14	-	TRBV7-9	CAGRTGEGYNEQFF	TGTGCCGGACGGACCGGGGAGGGCTACAATGAGCAGTTCTTC
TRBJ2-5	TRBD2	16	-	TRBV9	CASSVVGTRRMETQYF	TGTGCCAGCAGCGTAGTTGGGACTAGACGGATGGAGACCCAGTACTTC
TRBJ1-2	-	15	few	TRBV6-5	CASTSPSSAVYGYTF	TGTGCCAGCACCAGCCCATCGTCGGCGGTCTATGGCTACACCTTC
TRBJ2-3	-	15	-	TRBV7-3	CASSFPVSSTDTQYF	TGTGCCAGCAGCTTTCCGGTCTCAAGCACAGATACGCAGTATTTT
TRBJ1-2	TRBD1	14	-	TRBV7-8	CASSPQGANYGYTF	TGTGCCAGCAGCCCACAGGGGGCCAACTATGGCTACACCTTC
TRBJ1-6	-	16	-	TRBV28	CASRPIHQGINSPLHF	TGTGCCAGCAGACCTATACATCAGGGGATAAATTCACCCCTCCACTTT
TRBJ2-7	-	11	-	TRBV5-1	CASSDYYEQYF	TGCGCCAGCAGCGACTATTACGAGCAGTACTTC
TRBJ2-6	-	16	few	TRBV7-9	CASRWGRGSGANVLTF	TGTGCCAGCAGATGGGGCCGGGGGAGTGGGGCCAACGTCCTGACTTTC
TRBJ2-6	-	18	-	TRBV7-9	CASSPSRREGAGANVLTF	TGTGCCAGCAGCCCGAGCCGCAGGGAAGGCGCTGGGGCCAACGTCCTGACTTTC
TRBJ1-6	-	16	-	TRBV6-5	CASSYGDSLRGSPLHF	TGTGCCAGCAGTTACGGGGACTCCTTACGGGGTTCACCCCTCCACTTT
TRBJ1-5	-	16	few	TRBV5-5	CASSPMGAGGNQPQHF	TGTGCCAGCAGCCCGATGGGAGCAGGGGGCAATCAGCCCCAGCATTTT
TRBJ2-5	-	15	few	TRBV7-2	CASRKQGGPQETQYF	TGTGCCAGCAGGAAACAGGGTGGACCGCAAGAGACCCAGTACTTC
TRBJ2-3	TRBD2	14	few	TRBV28	CASSPLAGTDTQYF	TGTGCCAGCAGTCCACTAGCGGGCACAGATACGCAGTATTTT
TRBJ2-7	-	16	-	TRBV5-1	CASSQSGTQASYEQYF	TGCGCCAGCAGTCAATCAGGGACACAGGCATCCTACGAGCAGTACTTC
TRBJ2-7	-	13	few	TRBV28	CATTLSSSYEQYF	TGTGCCACTACCCTTAGTAGCTCCTACGAGCAGTACTTC
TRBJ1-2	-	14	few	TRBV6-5	CASARTRADYGYTF	TGTGCCAGCGCTAGAACCAGGGCAGACTATGGCTACACCTTC
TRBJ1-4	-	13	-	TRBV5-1	CASRSATNEKLFF	TGCGCCAGCAGATCCGCAACTAATGAAAAACTGTTTTTT
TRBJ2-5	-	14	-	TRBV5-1	CASSPLTGFETQYF	TGCGCCAGCAGCCCTCTAACAGGGTTTGAGACCCAGTACTTC
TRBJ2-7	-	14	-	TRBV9	CASSVDSRSYEQYF	TGTGCCAGCAGCGTAGATAGTCGCTCCTACGAGCAGTACTTC
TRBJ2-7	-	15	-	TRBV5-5	CASSPEQGNPYEQYF	TGTGCCAGCAGCCCCGAACAGGGTAACCCCTACGAGCAGTACTTC
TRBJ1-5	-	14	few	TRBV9	CASSVEPGNQPQHF	TGTGCCAGCAGCGTAGAGCCCGGCAATCAGCCCCAGCATTTT
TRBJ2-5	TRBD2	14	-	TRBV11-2	CASSWTSGVETQYF	TGTGCCAGCAGTTGGACTAGCGGGGTAGAGACCCAGTACTTC
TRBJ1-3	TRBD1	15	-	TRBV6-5	CASSYGTGLRNTIYF	TGTGCCAGCAGTTACGGGACAGGGCTTCGAAACACCATATATTTT
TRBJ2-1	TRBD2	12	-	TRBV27	CASSYTAGEQFF	TGTGCCAGCAGTTACACAGCGGGAGAGCAGTTCTTC
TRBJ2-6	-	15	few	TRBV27	CASRGLGSGANVLTF	TGTGCCAGCAGGGGACTGGGATCTGGGGCCAACGTCCTGACTTTC
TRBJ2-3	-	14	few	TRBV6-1	CASSGTPNTDTQYF	TGTGCCAGCAGCGGGACACCGAATACAGATACGCAGTATTTT
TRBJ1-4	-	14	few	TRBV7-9	CASSSRVEDEKLFF	TGTGCCAGCAGCTCCAGGGTAGAAGATGAAAAACTGTTTTTT
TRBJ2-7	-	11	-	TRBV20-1	CSARGAYEQYF	TGCAGTGCTAGAGGCGCCTACGAGCAGTACTTC
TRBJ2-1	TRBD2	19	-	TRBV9	CASSVDLTSGGISYNEQFF	TGTGCCAGCAGCGTAGATCTGACTAGCGGGGGGATCTCCTACAATGAGCAGTTCTTC
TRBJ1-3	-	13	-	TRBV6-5	CAAGGKNGRTIYF	TGTGCGGCTGGGGGCAAGAACGGACGGACCATATATTTT
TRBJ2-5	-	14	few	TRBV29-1	CSSGTHLYQETQYF	TGCAGCTCAGGTACCCATCTGTACCAAGAGACCCAGTACTTC
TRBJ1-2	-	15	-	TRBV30	CAWGVYDRVAYLLRF	TGTGCCTGGGGTGTATATGATCGAGTGGCATACCTACTACGCTTC
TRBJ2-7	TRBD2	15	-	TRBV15	CATSRVEAGAYEQYF	TGTGCCACCAGCAGAGTAGAAGCGGGAGCCTACGAGCAGTACTTC
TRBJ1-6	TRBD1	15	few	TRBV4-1	CASSHAGTENSPLHF	TGCGCCAGCAGCCATGCCGGGACAGAGAATTCACCCCTCCACTTT
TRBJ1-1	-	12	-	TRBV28	CASSFQNTEAFF	TGTGCCAGCAGTTTCCAGAACACTGAAGCTTTCTTT
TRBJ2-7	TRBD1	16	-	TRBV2	CASSGTTGVWSYEQYF	TGTGCCAGCAGTGGAACAACAGGGGTTTGGTCCTACGAGCAGTACTTC
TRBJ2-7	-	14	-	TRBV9	CASSTFGGAGEQYF	TGTGCCAGCAGCACATTTGGGGGGGCCGGCGAGCAGTACTTC
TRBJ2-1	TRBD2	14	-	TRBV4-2	CASSPGTSAGEQFF	TGTGCCAGCAGCCCAGGGACTAGCGCAGGGGAGCAGTTCTTC
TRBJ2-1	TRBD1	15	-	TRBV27	CASSRPGTGGYEQFF	TGTGCCAGCAGCAGGCCCGGGACAGGGGGGTATGAGCAGTTCTTC
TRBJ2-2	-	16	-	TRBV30	CAWSVLNGGWSGELFF	TGTGCCTGGAGTGTACTTAACGGAGGGTGGTCCGGGGAGCTGTTTTTT